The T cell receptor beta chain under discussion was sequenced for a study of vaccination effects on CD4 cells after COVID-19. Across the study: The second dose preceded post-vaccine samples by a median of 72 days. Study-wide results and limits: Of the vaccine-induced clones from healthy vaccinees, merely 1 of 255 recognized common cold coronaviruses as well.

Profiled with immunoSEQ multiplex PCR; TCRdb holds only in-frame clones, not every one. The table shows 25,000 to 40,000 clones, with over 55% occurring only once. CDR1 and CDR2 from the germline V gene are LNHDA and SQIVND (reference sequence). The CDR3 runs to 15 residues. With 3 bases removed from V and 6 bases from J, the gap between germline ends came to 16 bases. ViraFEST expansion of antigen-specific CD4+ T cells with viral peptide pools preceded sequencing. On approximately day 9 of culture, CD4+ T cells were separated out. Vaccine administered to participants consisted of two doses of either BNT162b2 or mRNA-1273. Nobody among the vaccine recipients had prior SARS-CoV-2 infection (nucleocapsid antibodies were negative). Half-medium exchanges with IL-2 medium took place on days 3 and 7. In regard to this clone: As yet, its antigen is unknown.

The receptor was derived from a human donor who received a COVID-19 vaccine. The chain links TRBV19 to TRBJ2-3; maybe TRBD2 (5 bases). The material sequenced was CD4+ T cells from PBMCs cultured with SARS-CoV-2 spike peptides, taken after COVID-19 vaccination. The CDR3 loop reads CASSIEGGLLDTQYF. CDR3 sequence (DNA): TGTGCCAGTAGTATCGAGGGTGGTCTCCTGGATACGCAGTATTTT.